The entry below describes one TCR beta chain. Antigen: not known. This sample's treatment: approximately 9-day PBMC culture with coronavirus spike peptide pools or control peptides (ViraFEST assay). CD4+ T lymphocytes from the unexposed donor were collected before the COVID-19 pandemic (2011-2018). The data were taken from a study of vaccination and CD4 T cells after COVID-19. The wider study: Two of the convalescents were Hispanic, and the group consisted of six males and four females.

Sequenced with the Oncomine TCR Beta short-read assay was DNA taken from cultured CD4+ T cells. Each CDR3 protein gets one entry after TCRdb re-called the PCR reads with MiXCR. The data contain 7,500 to 9,000 distinct CDR3 sequences, about 48% of them singletons. Per the germline V gene, CDR1 is MNHEY and CDR2 is SVGEGT. V lost 6 bases and J lost 0, with 17 bases in between. The CDR3 has 16 amino acids. The sequencing sample was made of CD4+ T cells from blood, cultured in vitro. The TCR sequence derives from a human donor in good health. The chain links TRBV6-2 or TRBV6-3 to TRBJ2-5, with a tentative D call TRBD1 (6 bases). The DNA of the CDR3 is TGTGCCAGCAGGCTCCTGGGGGCCCAGTACCAAGAGACCCAGTACTTC. Protein sequence: CASRLLGAQYQETQYF.